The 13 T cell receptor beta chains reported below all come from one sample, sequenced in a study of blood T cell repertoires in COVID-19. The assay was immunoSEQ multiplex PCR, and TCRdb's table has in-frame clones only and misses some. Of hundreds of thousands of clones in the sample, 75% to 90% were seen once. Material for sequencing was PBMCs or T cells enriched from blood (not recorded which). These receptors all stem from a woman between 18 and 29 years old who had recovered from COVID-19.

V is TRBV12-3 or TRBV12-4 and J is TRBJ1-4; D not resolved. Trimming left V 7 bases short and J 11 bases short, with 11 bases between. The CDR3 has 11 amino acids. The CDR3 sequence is CASTPGGKLFF. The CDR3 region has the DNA TGTGCCAGCACCCCGGGAGGCAAACTGTTTTTT.

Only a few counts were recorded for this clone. Here the CDR3 reads CASSHPGQGEEKLFF. The CDR3 DNA reads TGCGCCAGCAGTCACCCGGGACAGGGGGAAGAAAAACTGTTTTTT. The rearrangement uses TRBV23-1 and TRBJ1-4, with 11 nucleotides matching TRBD1. TRBV23-1 has ORF status, its function being uncertain. This CDR3 contains 15 residues. Trimming at V came to 3 bases and at J to 8 bases, leaving 5 bases not matched to a gene.

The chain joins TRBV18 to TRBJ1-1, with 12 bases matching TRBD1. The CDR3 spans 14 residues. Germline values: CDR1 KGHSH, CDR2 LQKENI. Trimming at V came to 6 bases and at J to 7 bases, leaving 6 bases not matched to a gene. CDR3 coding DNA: TGTGCCAGCTCCACGGGACAGGGGGCAGGTGAAGCTTTCTTT. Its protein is CASSTGQGAGEAFF.

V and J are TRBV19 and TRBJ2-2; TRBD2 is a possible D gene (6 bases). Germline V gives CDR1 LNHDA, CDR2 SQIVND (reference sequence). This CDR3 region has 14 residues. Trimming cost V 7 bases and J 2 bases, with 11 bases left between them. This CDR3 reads CASKAGSNTGELFF. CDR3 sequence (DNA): TGTGCCAGTAAGGCGGGATCAAACACCGGGGAGCTGTTTTTT. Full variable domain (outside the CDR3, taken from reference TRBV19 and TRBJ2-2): DGGITQSPKYLFRKEGQNVTLSCEQNLNHDAMYWYRQDPGQGLRLIYYSQIVNDFQKGDIAEGYSVSREKKESFPLTVTSAQKNPTAFYLCASKAGSNTGELFFGEGSRLTVL.

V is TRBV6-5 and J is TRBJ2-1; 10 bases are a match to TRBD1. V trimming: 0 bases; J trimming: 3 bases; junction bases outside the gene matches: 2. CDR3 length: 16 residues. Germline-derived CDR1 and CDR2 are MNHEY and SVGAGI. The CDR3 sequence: CASSYSRDRGYNEQFF. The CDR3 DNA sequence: TGTGCCAGCAGTTACTCCCGGGACAGGGGCTACAATGAGCAGTTCTTC.

In DNA form, the CDR3 reads TGCGCCAGCAGCTTGTTGGGGGAGGCTAATGAGCAGTTCTTC. Translation: CASSLLGEANEQFF. The chain couples TRBV5-1 to TRBJ2-1; D perhaps matches TRBD2 (6 bases). The V gene's germline CDR1 is SGHRS and CDR2 YFSETQ. The ends were cut back, 1 base at V and 7 bases at J, with 12 bases in the middle. This CDR3 region has 14 residues.

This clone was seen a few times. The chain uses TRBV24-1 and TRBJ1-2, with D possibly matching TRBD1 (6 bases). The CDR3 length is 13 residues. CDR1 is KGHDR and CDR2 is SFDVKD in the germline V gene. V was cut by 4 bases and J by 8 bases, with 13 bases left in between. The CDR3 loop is CATSDGQRVGYTF. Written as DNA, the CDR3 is TGTGCCACCAGTGACGGACAGAGGGTAGGCTACACCTTC.

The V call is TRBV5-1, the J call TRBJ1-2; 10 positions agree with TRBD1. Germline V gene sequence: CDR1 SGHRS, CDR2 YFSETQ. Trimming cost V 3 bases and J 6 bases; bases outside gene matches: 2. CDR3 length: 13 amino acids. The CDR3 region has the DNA TGCGCCAGCAGCTGGGGGACAGGGGATGGCTACACCTTC. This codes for CASSWGTGDGYTF.

This chain's CDR3 is CASSPGLAGGDHTQYF. The CDR3 bases are TGCGCCAGCAGCCCGGGACTAGCGGGGGGGGACCATACGCAGTATTTT. The rearrangement joins TRBV5-1 to TRBJ2-3, with 16 nucleotides matching TRBD2. V lost 4 bases to trimming and J lost 7 bases; unmatched junction nucleotides: 6. This CDR3 spans 16 amino acids. Germline V gives CDR1 SGHRS, CDR2 YFSETQ.

The CDR3 DNA reads TGTGCCAGTAGTATCCGGGACAGGAATTCACCCCTCCACTTT. This codes for CASSIRDRNSPLHF. The chain employs TRBV19 and TRBJ1-6; 8 bases align to TRBD1. Trimming cost V 3 bases and J 7 bases; bases outside gene matches: 2. CDR1 is LNHDA, CDR2 SQIVND, per germline (reference sequence). The CDR3 runs 14 residues.

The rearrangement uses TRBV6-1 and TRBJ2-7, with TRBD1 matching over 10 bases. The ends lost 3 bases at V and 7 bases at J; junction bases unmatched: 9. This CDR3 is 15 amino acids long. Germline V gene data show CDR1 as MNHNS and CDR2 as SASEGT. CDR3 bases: TGTGCCAGCAGTGATGTGACAGGGGGCCTGGGGGAGCAGTACTTC. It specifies CASSDVTGGLGEQYF.

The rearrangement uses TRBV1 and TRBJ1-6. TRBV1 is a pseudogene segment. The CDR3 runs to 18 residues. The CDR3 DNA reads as TGCACCAGCAGGTACGCAAGATTGGGAGGGTCCTATAATTCACCCCTCCACTTT. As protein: CTSRYARLGGSYNSPLHF.

CDR3: CASSLVIAGGRVTQYF. The CDR3, as DNA: TGCGCCAGCAGCTTGGTGATAGCGGGGGGGCGCGTGACCCAGTACTTC. The V call is TRBV5-1, the J call TRBJ2-5; 11 bases align to TRBD2. The CDR3 runs 16 residues. Losses at the gene ends were 0 bases for V and 7 bases for J; bases not matched to a gene: 8. In germline, CDR1 is SGHRS, CDR2 YFSETQ.